This note documents a single TCR beta chain sequence. What it binds is not known. Patients were left out if they had other autoimmune diseases, uncontrolled infections, pregnancy or lactation. The source of the sample is a study of Graves' ophthalmopathy and Graves' hyperthyroidism. The CDR3 runs 15 residues. V dropped 5 bases and J dropped 6 bases, with 16 bases sitting between them. The V gene's germline CDR1 is SEHNR and CDR2 FQNEAQ (reference sequence). Amplification of the TCR beta CDR3 regions used RNA transcripts (as template). HTBI-primed RT-PCR formed the first round, and a multiplex PCR formed the second. TCRdb fed the multiplex PCR reads into MiXCR, producing one record per CDR3 protein. This repertoire shows roughly 600,000 distinct CDR3 sequences, approximately 37% found once; its top ten account for 3.5% to 5%. Broader study findings: At around 65% sensitivity and approximately 78% specificity, the model predicted progression of the ophthalmopathy.

The V call is TRBV7-9, the J call TRBJ2-2; D is possibly TRBD1 or TRBD2 (5 bases each). Sequences were obtained from peripheral blood or thyroid tissue (not recorded which). This sequence was found in an adult man with Graves' hyperthyroidism. This CDR3 reads CASSPPSGPSGELFF. Here the CDR3 DNA reads TGTGCCAGCAGCCCCCCCTCGGGGCCCTCCGGGGAGCTGTTTTTT.